This entry is about one T cell receptor beta chain. Antigen specificity is unknown. This sample stems from a study of cytomegalovirus exposure and HLA in healthy donors. Whole-study findings and limits: TCR beta sequences reportedly predicted most subjects' HLA-A and HLA-B alleles accurately. The listing of approximately 160 TCR beta chains classed them as cytomegalovirus-associated.

V lost 0 bases, J lost 0 bases, and 4 bases lay in between. Germline V gene sequence: CDR1 SGHRS, CDR2 YFSETQ. The CDR3 runs 14 residues. PCR employed 60 Vbeta and 13 Jbeta primers. Assay used: immunoSEQ multiplex PCR; TCRdb lists only in-frame clones, some missing. This repertoire comprises some 110,000 clones; its ten largest clones make up about 2%. The chain carries TRBV5-1 and TRBJ1-3; D remains ambiguous. The sample consisted of PBMCs. This sequence originates from a man in his forties in good health and CMV-seronegative. The CDR3 nucleotides are TGCGCCAGCAGCTTGGACATCTCTGGAAACACCATATATTTT. As protein: CASSLDISGNTIYF.